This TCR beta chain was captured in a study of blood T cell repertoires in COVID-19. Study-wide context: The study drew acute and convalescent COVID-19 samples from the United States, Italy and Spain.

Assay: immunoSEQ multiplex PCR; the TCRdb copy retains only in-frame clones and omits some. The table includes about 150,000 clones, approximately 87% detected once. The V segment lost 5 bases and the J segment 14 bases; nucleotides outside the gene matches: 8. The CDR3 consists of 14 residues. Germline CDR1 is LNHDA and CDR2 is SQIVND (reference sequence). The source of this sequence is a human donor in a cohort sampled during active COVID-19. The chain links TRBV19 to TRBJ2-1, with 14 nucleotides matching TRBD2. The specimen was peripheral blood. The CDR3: CASSARLAGGQEFF. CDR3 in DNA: TGTGCCAGTAGTGCCCGACTAGCGGGGGGGCAGGAGTTCTTC. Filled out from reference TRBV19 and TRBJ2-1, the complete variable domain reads DGGITQSPKYLFRKEGQNVTLSCEQNLNHDAMYWYRQDPGQGLRLIYYSQIVNDFQKGDIAEGYSVSREKKESFPLTVTSAQKNPTAFYLCASSARLAGGQEFFGPGTRLTVL.